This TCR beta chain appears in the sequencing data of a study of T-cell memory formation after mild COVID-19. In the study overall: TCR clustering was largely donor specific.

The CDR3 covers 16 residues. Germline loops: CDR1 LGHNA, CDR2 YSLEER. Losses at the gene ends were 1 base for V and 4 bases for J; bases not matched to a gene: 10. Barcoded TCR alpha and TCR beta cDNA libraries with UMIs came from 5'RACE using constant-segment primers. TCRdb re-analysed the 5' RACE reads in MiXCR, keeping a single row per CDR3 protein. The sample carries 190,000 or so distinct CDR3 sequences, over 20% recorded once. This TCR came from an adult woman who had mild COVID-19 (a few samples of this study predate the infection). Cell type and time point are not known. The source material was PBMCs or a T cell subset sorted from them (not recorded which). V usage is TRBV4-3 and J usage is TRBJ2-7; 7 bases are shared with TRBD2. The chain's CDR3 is CASSQVLGRAVYEQYF. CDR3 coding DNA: TGCGCCAGCAGCCAAGTCCTTGGGAGGGCCGTATACGAGCAGTACTTC.